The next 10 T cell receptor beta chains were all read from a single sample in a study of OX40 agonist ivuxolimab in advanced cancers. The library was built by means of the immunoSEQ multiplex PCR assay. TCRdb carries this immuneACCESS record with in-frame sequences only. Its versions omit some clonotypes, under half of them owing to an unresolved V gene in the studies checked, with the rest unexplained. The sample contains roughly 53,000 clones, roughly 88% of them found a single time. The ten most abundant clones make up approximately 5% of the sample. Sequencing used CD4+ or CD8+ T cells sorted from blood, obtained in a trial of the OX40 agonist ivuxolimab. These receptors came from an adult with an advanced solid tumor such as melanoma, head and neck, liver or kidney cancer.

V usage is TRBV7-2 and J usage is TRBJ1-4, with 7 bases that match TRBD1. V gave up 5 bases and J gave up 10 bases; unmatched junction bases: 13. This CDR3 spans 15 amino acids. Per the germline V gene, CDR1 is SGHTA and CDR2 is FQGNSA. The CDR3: CASSNSVQGSVKLFF. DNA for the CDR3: TGTGCCAGCAGCAACTCGGTACAGGGGTCGGTAAAACTGTTTTTT.

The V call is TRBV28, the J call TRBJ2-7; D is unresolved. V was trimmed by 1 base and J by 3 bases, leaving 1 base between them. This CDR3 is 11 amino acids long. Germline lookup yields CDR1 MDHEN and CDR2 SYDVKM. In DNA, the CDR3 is TGTGCCAGCAGTTTATTCTACGAGCAGTACTTC. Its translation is CASSLFYEQYF.

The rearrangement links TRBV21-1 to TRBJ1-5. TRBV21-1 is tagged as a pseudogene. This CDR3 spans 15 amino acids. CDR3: CASSKRGGRNQPQHF. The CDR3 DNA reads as TGTGCCAGCAGCAAGCGGGGGGGACGCAATCAGCCCCAGCATTTT.

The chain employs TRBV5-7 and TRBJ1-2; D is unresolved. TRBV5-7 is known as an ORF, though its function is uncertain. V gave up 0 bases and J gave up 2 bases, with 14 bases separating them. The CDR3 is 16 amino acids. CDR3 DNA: TGTGCCAGCAGCTTGGAATTGGGCGGGCTCAACTATGGCTACACCTTC. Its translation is CASSLELGGLNYGYTF.

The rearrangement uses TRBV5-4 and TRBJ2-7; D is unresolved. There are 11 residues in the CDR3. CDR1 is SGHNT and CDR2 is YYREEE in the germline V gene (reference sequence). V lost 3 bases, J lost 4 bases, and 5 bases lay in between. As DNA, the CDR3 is TGTGCCAGCAGCTCACGTTACGAGCAGTACTTC. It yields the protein CASSSRYEQYF. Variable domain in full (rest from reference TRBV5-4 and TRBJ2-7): ETGVTQSPTHLIKTRGQQVTLRCSSQSGHNTVSWYQQALGQGPQFIFQYYREEENGRGNFPPRFSGLQFPNYSSELNVNALELDDSALYLCASSSRYEQYFGPGTRLTVT.

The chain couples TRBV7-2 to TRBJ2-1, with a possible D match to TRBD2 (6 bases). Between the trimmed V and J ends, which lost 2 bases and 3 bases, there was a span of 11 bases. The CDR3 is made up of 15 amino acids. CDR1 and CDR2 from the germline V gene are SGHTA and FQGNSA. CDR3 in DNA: TGTGCCAGCAGCTTAATGTGGGGGGTCTACAATGAGCAGTTCTTC. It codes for CASSLMWGVYNEQFF. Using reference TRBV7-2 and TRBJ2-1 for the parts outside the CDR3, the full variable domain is GAGVSQSPSNKVTEKGKDVELRCDPISGHTALYWYRQSLGQGLEFLIYFQGNSAPDKSGLPSDRFSAERTGGSVSTLTIQRTQQEDSAVYLCASSLMWGVYNEQFFGPGTRLTVL.

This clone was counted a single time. This CDR3 is CASLRESLETQYF. The DNA of the CDR3 is TGTGCCAGCCTACGGGAATCTCTGGAGACCCAGTACTTC. The genes are TRBV2 and TRBJ2-5; tentative D call: TRBD2 (5 bases). In germline, CDR1 is SNHLY, CDR2 FYNNEI. Trimming pared 8 bases from V and 5 bases from J, leaving 15 bases between. The CDR3 has 13 residues.

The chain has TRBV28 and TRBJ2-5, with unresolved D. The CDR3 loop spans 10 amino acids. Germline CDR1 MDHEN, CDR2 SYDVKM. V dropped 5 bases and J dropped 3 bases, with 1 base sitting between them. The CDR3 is CASSKETQYF. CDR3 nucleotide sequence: TGTGCCAGCAGTAAAGAGACCCAGTACTTC.

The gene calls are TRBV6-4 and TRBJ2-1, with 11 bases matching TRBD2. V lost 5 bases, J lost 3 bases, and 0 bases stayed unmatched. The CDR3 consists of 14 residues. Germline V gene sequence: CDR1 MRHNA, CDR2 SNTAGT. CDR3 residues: CASSLAGGYNEQFF. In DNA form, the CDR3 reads TGTGCCAGCAGTCTAGCGGGGGGCTACAATGAGCAGTTCTTC.

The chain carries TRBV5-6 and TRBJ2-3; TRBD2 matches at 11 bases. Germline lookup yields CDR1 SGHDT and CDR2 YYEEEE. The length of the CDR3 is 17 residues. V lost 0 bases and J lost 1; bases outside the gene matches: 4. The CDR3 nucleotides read TGTGCCAGCAGCTTGGCACCTAGCGGGAGGCGCACAGATACGCAGTATTTT. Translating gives CASSLAPSGRRTDTQYF.